The clone carrying this TCR beta chain was counted a few times. The sample originates from a study of cytomegalovirus exposure and HLA in healthy donors. On the study more broadly: Of the donors genotyped, a few hundred in all, 65% to 90% fell in the Caucasian-associated ancestry cluster.

60 Vbeta and 13 Jbeta primers were used in PCR. Only in-frame clones appear in the TCRdb table, and some are missing; sequencing was by immunoSEQ multiplex PCR. Of roughly 250,000 clones listed, 75% to 85% are singletons. The donors were healthy bone marrow donors. The CDR3 totals 15 residues. The germline V gene encodes CDR1 MNHEY and CDR2 SVGAGI. V dropped 4 bases and J dropped 6; count of bases not matched to a gene: 9. The sequence came from a girl aged 2 to 10 in good health and CMV-seronegative. The specimen was PBMCs. This chain uses TRBV6-5 with TRBJ2-7, with 10 bases lining up with TRBD1. The CDR3 loop is CASSSYRDRGGEQYF. The CDR3 DNA follows: TGTGCCAGCAGTTCCTACCGGGACAGGGGAGGCGAGCAGTACTTC.